The 28 T cell receptor beta chains below all came from one sample that was sequenced in a study of chemoradiotherapy in HPV16-positive cancers. Here immunoSEQ multiplex PCR was the method, and the copy in TCRdb shows in-frame clones only, minus some. This sample has some 31,000 clones; around 90% occur once, and the top ten carry about 20%. The specimen comprised blood, sampled from a patient who underwent chemoradiotherapy. The receptors stem from a human donor with HPV-associated anogenital cancer.

V usage is TRBV27 and J usage is TRBJ1-2; the match to TRBD1 covers 9 bases. This CDR3 has 16 residues. The germline V gene has CDR1 MNHEY and CDR2 SMNVEV (reference sequence). V shed 3 bases and J 4 bases; nucleotides not matched to a gene: 9. The chain's CDR3 is CASSLVGQGFFYGYTF. The CDR3 nucleotides read TGTGCCAGCAGTTTGGTAGGACAGGGGTTTTTCTATGGCTACACCTTC.

The chain carries TRBV7-9 and TRBJ2-5, with 13 nucleotides matching TRBD2. The CDR3 sequence is 16 residues long. The germline V gene has CDR1 SEHNR and CDR2 FQNEAQ (reference sequence). V lost 4 bases and J lost 4; bases outside the gene matches: 6. CDR3 amino acids: CASSSRLAGGGETQYF. The CDR3 DNA sequence: TGTGCCAGCAGCTCTCGACTAGCGGGGGGTGGAGAGACCCAGTACTTC.

The chain has TRBV2 and TRBJ1-1; D is possibly TRBD1 (5 bases). This CDR3 region has 15 residues. Germline-derived CDR1 and CDR2 are SNHLY and FYNNEI. Trimming took 6 bases from V and 2 from J, leaving 16 bases between them. The CDR3 sequence: CASSAWGTDNTEAFF. CDR3 nucleotide sequence: TGTGCCAGCAGCGCATGGGGGACGGATAACACTGAAGCTTTCTTT.

The V gene is TRBV5-6, the J gene TRBJ1-1; D is ambiguous. Germline loops: CDR1 SGHDT, CDR2 YYEEEE. V dropped 2 bases and J dropped 5 bases, with 7 bases sitting between them. CDR3 length: 12 amino acids. The CDR3 DNA follows: TGTGCCAGCAGCTTTTTACGGACTGAAGCTTTCTTT. This gives the protein CASSFLRTEAFF.

This clone turned up a few times. The gene calls are TRBV5-1 and TRBJ1-2; D remains ambiguous. Trimming stripped 0 bases from V and 0 bases from J, with 12 bases between. CDR3 length equals 16 residues. From germline, CDR1 is SGHRS and CDR2 YFSETQ. The CDR3 DNA reads as TGCGCCAGCAGCTTGGGGGTACAGTACGCTAACTATGGCTACACCTTC. Its protein product is CASSLGVQYANYGYTF.

This clone was picked up one time. The chain employs TRBV15 and TRBJ2-5; 7 nucleotides line up with TRBD2. V was pared by 8 bases and J by 5 bases, with 8 bases of the junction left unmatched. Germline V gene lookup returns CDR1 LNHNV and CDR2 YYDKDF (reference sequence). The CDR3 length is 13 residues. In DNA form, the CDR3 reads TGTGCCACCTGGGGCCCCGGGAGGGAGACCCAGTACTTC. This encodes CATWGPGRETQYF. Drawing the rest from reference TRBV15 and TRBJ2-5, the complete variable domain is DAMVIQNPRYQVTQFGKPVTLSCSQTLNHNVMYWYQQKSSQAPKLLFHYYDKDFNNEADTPDNFQSRRPNTSFCFLDIRSPGLGDTAMYLCATWGPGRETQYFGPGTRLLVL.

This clone was recorded once. The chain employs TRBV7-7 and TRBJ2-4, with D perhaps matching TRBD2 (7 bases). This CDR3 region has 14 residues. From germline, CDR1 is SSHAT and CDR2 FNYEAQ (reference sequence). The CDR3 DNA reads TGTGCTAGGGGGGGGGAGTCGACCAAAAACATTCAGTACTTC. It encodes CARGGESTKNIQYF.

V usage is TRBV4-3 and J usage is TRBJ2-7, with TRBD1 matching over 8 bases. Per germline, CDR1 LGHNA and CDR2 YSLEER. The CDR3 totals 14 residues. The trim removed 5 bases at V and 2 bases at J, leaving 5 bases unmatched. CDR3 coding DNA: TGCGCCAGCAGCGCAGGGACAGGAACCTACGAGCAGTACTTC. Amino acids: CASSAGTGTYEQYF.

This rearrangement joins TRBV28 to TRBJ2-3; no reliable D call. V was pared by 2 bases and J by 2 bases, with 8 bases between. This CDR3 has 14 residues. CDR1 MDHEN and CDR2 SYDVKM come from the germline V gene. Here the CDR3 DNA reads TGTGCCAGCAGTTTAAGGAGAGTCACAGATACGCAGTATTTT. It yields the protein CASSLRRVTDTQYF.

The rearrangement links TRBV7-9 to TRBJ2-1; D is possibly TRBD1 (6 bases). The CDR3 is 15 amino acids. Germline CDR1 and CDR2: SEHNR and FQNEAQ (reference sequence). V lost 5 bases, J lost 6 bases, and 17 bases lay in between. CDR3 coding DNA: TGTGCCAGCAGCCGGGACACGGCAAGTTTCAATGAGCAGTTCTTC. Residues: CASSRDTASFNEQFF.

This rearrangement joins TRBV2 to TRBJ1-3; possibly TRBD1 for D (6 bases). Trimming stripped 3 bases from V and 2 bases from J, with 14 bases between. Germline CDR1 is SNHLY and CDR2 is FYNNEI. This CDR3 has 16 residues. The CDR3 region has the DNA TGTGCCAGCAGTGACCCAGGGGAGTACGCTGGAAACACCATATATTTT. This codes for CASSDPGEYAGNTIYF.

The table lists this clone with a count of one. This sequence joins TRBV18 and TRBJ2-2; a weak D match, TRBD1 (5 bases). V lost 2 bases and J lost 6, with 16 bases in between. Germline CDR1 is KGHSH and CDR2 is LQKENI. This CDR3 region has 16 residues. CDR3 in DNA: TGTGCCAGCTCACCATCTGCAGGGCTTCTCCCCGGGGAGCTGTTTTTT. Protein: CASSPSAGLLPGELFF.

J is TRBJ1-1 and V is TRBV6-6, with D unclear. V lost 8 bases, J lost 4 bases, and 14 bases lay in between. This CDR3 spans 13 amino acids. Germline CDR1 is MNHNY and CDR2 is SVGAGI (reference sequence). For the CDR3, the DNA is TGTGCCAGCCGACCAGGAAAAGTCACTGAAGCTTTCTTT. Translated: CASRPGKVTEAFF.

The V and J genes are TRBV10-3 and TRBJ1-6, with a possible D match to TRBD1 (5 bases). Looked up from germline, CDR1 is ENHRY and CDR2 is SYGVKD. Trimming took 10 bases from V and 9 from J, leaving 22 bases between them. The length of the CDR3 is 15 residues. The CDR3 bases are TGTGCCACCGCCCCCAGGGCAGAGCCGGGTTCACCCCTCCACTTT. This codes for CATAPRAEPGSPLHF.

The chain recombines TRBV5-1 with TRBJ2-7; 10 bases match TRBD2. In germline, CDR1 is SGHRS, CDR2 YFSETQ. The CDR3 covers 16 residues. The trim removed 5 bases at V and 1 base at J, leaving 9 bases unmatched. The CDR3 spells CASRISGGSPSYEQYF. The CDR3, as DNA: TGCGCCAGCAGAATTAGCGGGGGGTCACCTTCCTACGAGCAGTACTTC.

A note on this clone: Germline and junction disagree at one end, which may indicate a read error. V gene TRBV2 combines with J gene TRBJ2-3, with 7 bases identical to TRBD1. The CDR3 is 15 amino acids. CDR1 SNHLY and CDR2 FYNNEI come from the germline V gene. DNA of the CDR3: TGTGCCAGCAGGGAAGACAGGGCACGCTCAGATACGCAGTATTTT. This translates into CASREDRARSDTQYF.

The rearrangement links TRBV5-1 to TRBJ2-7, with 8 bases identical to TRBD2. Trimming at V came to 4 bases and at J to 0 bases, leaving 12 bases not matched to a gene. Per the germline V gene, CDR1 is SGHRS and CDR2 is YFSETQ. The CDR3 covers 17 residues. The CDR3 sequence is CASSPRGPSGSSYEQYF. In nucleotides, the CDR3 is TGCGCCAGCAGCCCGCGCGGCCCCAGCGGGAGCTCCTACGAGCAGTACTTC.

The J gene is TRBJ2-5, the V gene TRBV5-1; the D gene is possibly TRBD1 (6 bases). With 2 bases removed from V and 5 bases from J, the gap between germline ends came to 19 bases. Looked up from germline, CDR1 is SGHRS and CDR2 is YFSETQ. The CDR3 extends over 16 amino acids. The CDR3 sequence is CASSLGGQGSGETQYF. As DNA, the CDR3 is TGCGCCAGCAGCTTAGGGGGTCAGGGGTCGGGGGAGACCCAGTACTTC.

This clone was recorded a few times. This likely traces to a read error, being one base from a far larger clone. Other DNA sequences in this sample translate to the same CDR3. The CDR3 region has the DNA TGTGCCAGCAGCTTAGAGGCAGTGAACACTGAAGCTTTCTTT. It codes for CASSLEAVNTEAFF. The J gene is TRBJ1-1, the V gene TRBV7-9; D is unresolved. Germline CDR1 reads SEHNR; CDR2 reads FQNEAQ (reference sequence). Trimming cost V 1 base and J 0 bases, with 6 bases left between them. The CDR3 sequence is 14 residues long.

The chain is built from TRBV5-1 and TRBJ2-1, with a weak D call TRBD2 (6 bases). Per the germline V gene, CDR1 is SGHRS and CDR2 is YFSETQ. V lost 0 bases and J lost 3, with 10 bases in between. The length of the CDR3 is 15 residues. CDR3 nucleotides: TGCGCCAGCAGCTTGGAGGAGGGAGGCTACAATGAGCAGTTCTTC. Its translation is CASSLEEGGYNEQFF.

The chain couples TRBV7-9 to TRBJ1-3, with D possibly TRBD1 on 6 matching bases. The length of the CDR3 is 15 residues. V shed 3 bases and J shed 2 bases, with 11 bases lying between them. Germline values: CDR1 SEHNR, CDR2 FQNEAQ (reference sequence). CDR3 coding DNA: TGTGCCAGCAGCTTGAGGGGGGACCCTGGAAACACCATATATTTT. The encoded protein is CASSLRGDPGNTIYF.

This chain uses TRBV5-1 with TRBJ2-7; 7 positions match TRBD2. Germline V lookup: CDR1 SGHRS, CDR2 YFSETQ. The J segment lost 2 bases and the V segment lost 2 bases, leaving 7 bases of the junction unmatched. This CDR3 has 15 residues. The chain's CDR3 is CASSFSPSGTYEQYF. CDR3 DNA: TGCGCCAGCAGCTTTTCGCCTAGCGGAACCTACGAGCAGTACTTC.

The chain recombines TRBV15 with TRBJ1-2; D unclear. This CDR3 is 15 amino acids long. V was trimmed by 5 bases and J by 2 bases, leaving 15 bases between them. CDR1 and CDR2 (germline): LNHNV, YYDKDF (reference sequence). The CDR3 region is CATSGETGSNYGYTF. In DNA form, the CDR3 reads TGTGCCACCAGCGGGGAGACGGGATCAAACTATGGCTACACCTTC.

This sequence joins TRBV2 and TRBJ2-5; D gene unclear. The V and J ends lost 2 bases and 4 bases respectively, with 2 bases between them. This CDR3 has 11 amino acids. Per the germline V gene, CDR1 is SNHLY and CDR2 is FYNNEI. CDR3 nucleotides: TGTGCCAGCAGTGAAACAGAGACCCAGTACTTC. Translated: CASSETETQYF.

J is TRBJ1-2 and V is TRBV28; 10 positions agree with TRBD1. V gave up 3 bases and J gave up 3 bases; unmatched junction bases: 1. Germline values: CDR1 MDHEN, CDR2 SYDVKM. The CDR3 is 14 residues long. CDR3 protein: CASSLGQGHYGYTF. The DNA for the CDR3 is TGTGCCAGCAGTTTGGGACAGGGGCACTATGGCTACACCTTC.

The rearrangement uses TRBV7-9 and TRBJ2-7; unclear D gene. CDR1 is SEHNR, CDR2 FQNEAQ, per germline (reference sequence). The CDR3 length is 11 residues. V was cut by 4 bases and J by 3 bases, with 4 bases left in between. The CDR3 loop is CASSSNYEQYF. The CDR3 DNA is TGTGCCAGCAGCTCCAACTACGAGCAGTACTTC.

The V and J genes are TRBV28 and TRBJ2-7, with 15 bases lining up with TRBD2. With 6 bases clipped from V and 7 bases from J, the junction kept 13 bases outside the gene matches. The CDR3 covers 17 residues. Germline V lookup: CDR1 MDHEN, CDR2 SYDVKM. CDR3 amino acids: CASSLGLAGGPHSEQYF. CDR3 nucleotides: TGTGCCAGCAGCCTGGGACTAGCGGGAGGCCCCCACTCGGAGCAGTACTTC. The entire variable domain, with the rest obtained from reference TRBV28 and TRBJ2-7, is as follows: DVKVTQSSRYLVKRTGEKVFLECVQDMDHENMFWYRQDPGLGLRLIYFSYDVKMKEKGDIPEGYSVSREKKERFSLILESASTNQTSMYLCASSLGLAGGPHSEQYFGPGTRLTVT.

The chain links TRBV6-6 to TRBJ2-5; TRBD1 matches 8 bases. The V gene's germline CDR1 is MNHNY and CDR2 SVGAGI (reference sequence). V lost 7 bases to trimming and J lost 2 bases; unmatched junction nucleotides: 9. This CDR3 comprises 15 residues. Written as DNA, the CDR3 is TGTGCCAGCACCCCGTTTCAGGGGGCTCAAGAGACCCAGTACTTC. Translated, it gives CASTPFQGAQETQYF.